Listed here are 30 T cell receptor beta chains from one sample, sequenced in a study of response to subunit inactivated influenza vaccine. Each CDR3 protein gets one entry after TCRdb re-called the RT-PCR reads with MiXCR. There are some 200,000 distinct CDR3 sequences in the sample; 10% to 15% occur only once, and about 29% lies in the top ten. These data were also reused for a study on T cells expressing NK-cell markers. That paper states: TCR beta cDNA was generated via 5'RACE template switching incorporating UMIs.

Sequencing was performed on CD8+ T cells sorted from PBMCs, taken 12 days after vaccination. The receptors come from a man between 45 and 60 years old who received an inactivated influenza vaccine.

The V and J genes are TRBV12-3 or TRBV12-4 and TRBJ2-6; tentatively, D is TRBD1 (6 bases). CDR3 length equals 15 residues. The V and J ends lost 5 bases and 4 bases respectively, with 12 bases between them. The CDR3 nucleotides read TGTGCCAGCAGTAAAGGGGGTCTCGGGGCCAACGTCCTGACTTTC. It is translated as CASSKGGLGANVLTF.

This clonotype was seen ten or more times. The rearrangement uses TRBV12-3 or TRBV12-4 and TRBJ2-2; D is undetermined. V gave up 3 bases and J gave up 6 bases, with 2 bases separating them. The CDR3 covers 11 residues. The DNA of the CDR3 is TGTGCCAGCAGTTTCCCCGGGGAGCTGTTTTTT. Residues: CASSFPGELFF.

This sequence joins TRBV10-2 and TRBJ2-2; D gene unclear. Germline assignment: CDR1 WSHSY and CDR2 SAAADI. CDR3 length: 12 residues. Trimming took off 7 bases at V and 2 bases at J, with 5 bases between the two ends. CDR3 sequence: CASIPNTGELFF. The CDR3 DNA reads as TGCGCCAGCATCCCAAACACCGGGGAGCTGTTTTTT.

J is TRBJ2-3 and V is TRBV29-1; 13 nucleotides align to TRBD2. Germline lookup yields CDR1 SQVTM and CDR2 ANQGSEA. Losses at the gene ends were 2 bases for V and 3 bases for J; bases not matched to a gene: 2. There are 15 residues in the CDR3. CDR3 residues: CSVERTSGRTDTQYF. The CDR3 DNA sequence: TGCAGCGTTGAAAGGACTAGCGGGAGAACAGATACGCAGTATTTT.

The V and J genes are TRBV3-1 and TRBJ2-7, with a possible D match to TRBD1 (6 bases). Germline lookup yields CDR1 LGHDT and CDR2 YNNKEL (reference sequence). The V and J ends lost 6 bases and 1 base respectively, with 13 bases between them. The CDR3 has 14 residues. The chain's CDR3 is CASSLGQLSYEQYF. The CDR3 bases are TGTGCCAGCAGTCTCGGACAGCTTTCCTACGAGCAGTACTTC.

The chain couples TRBV4-2 to TRBJ2-7; the D is unclear. The CDR3 spans 14 residues. The V and J ends lost 1 base and 3 bases respectively, with 10 bases between them. CDR1 LGHNA and CDR2 YNFKEQ come from the germline V gene. In nucleotides, the CDR3 is TGTGCCAGCAGCCAAGCAAGAAGTGACTACGAGCAGTACTTC. Encoded protein: CASSQARSDYEQYF.

V usage is TRBV4-3 and J usage is TRBJ2-2; 10 nucleotides agree with TRBD1. The CDR3 covers 17 residues. Trimming at V came to 4 bases and at J to 1 base, leaving 6 bases not matched to a gene. The germline gives CDR1 LGHNA, CDR2 YSLEER. This chain's CDR3 is CASSRRDRGGNTGELFF. The CDR3 region has the DNA TGCGCCAGCAGCCGACGGGACAGGGGCGGGAACACCGGGGAGCTGTTTTTT.

V and J are TRBV6-5 and TRBJ2-3; D may be TRBD2 (7 bases). The germline V gene has CDR1 MNHEY and CDR2 SVGAGI. V gave up 0 bases and J gave up 6 bases, with 16 bases separating them. This CDR3 spans 16 amino acids. DNA of the CDR3: TGTGCCAGCAGTTACTCGGGGGCTAGCGGCTCGGATACGCAGTATTTT. The encoded protein is CASSYSGASGSDTQYF.

This clonotype was seen a few times. The chain is built from TRBV25-1 and TRBJ1-6; D gene unclear. The CDR3 has 15 amino acids. Per the germline V gene, CDR1 is MGHDK and CDR2 is SYGVNS. The V and J ends lost 3 bases and 5 bases respectively, with 11 bases between them. CDR3 DNA sequence: TGTGCCAGCAGTGACTATGGTCAGGATAATTCACCCCTCCACTTT. This codes for CASSDYGQDNSPLHF. Filled out from reference TRBV25-1 and TRBJ1-6, the complete variable domain reads EADIYQTPRYLVIGTGKKITLECSQTMGHDKMYWYQQDPGMELHLIHYSYGVNSTEKGDLSSESTVSRIRTEHFPLTLESARPSHTSQYLCASSDYGQDNSPLHFGNGTRLTVT.

This clonotype has only a few counts. The V gene is TRBV28, the J gene TRBJ2-7; weak D call: TRBD1 (7 bases). The germline gives CDR1 MDHEN, CDR2 SYDVKM. The germline V and J ends were trimmed by 4 bases and 3 bases, with 10 bases remaining between them. CDR3 length: 13 amino acids. The CDR3 nucleotides are TGTGCCAGCAGTTACAGGGGAGGCTACGAGCAGTACTTC. It codes for CASSYRGGYEQYF.

This clonotype showed up many times. This chain connects TRBV28 to TRBJ1-5; 7 bases are a match to TRBD1. Unmatched junction bases numbered 4, after V lost 2 bases and J lost 9 bases. The germline gives CDR1 MDHEN, CDR2 SYDVKM. The CDR3 covers 13 residues. The CDR3 sequence: CASSLQGGRPQHF. The CDR3 coding sequence is TGTGCCAGCAGTTTACAAGGGGGCAGGCCCCAGCATTTT.

V usage is TRBV12-3 or TRBV12-4 and J usage is TRBJ1-5, with a tentative D call TRBD1 (5 bases). The length of the CDR3 is 13 residues. Trimming left V 8 bases short and J 7 bases short, with 15 bases between. The CDR3 sequence is CASGRGPVQPQHF. CDR3 sequence (DNA): TGTGCCAGCGGGAGGGGCCCCGTGCAGCCCCAGCATTTT.

The chain couples TRBV9 to TRBJ2-2; D is undetermined. Per germline, CDR1 SGDLS and CDR2 YYNGEE. Trimming removed 1 base at V and 5 bases at J, with 3 bases between. This CDR3 has 12 residues. In nucleotides, the CDR3 is TGTGCCAGCAGCGTAAAAACCGGGGAGCTGTTTTTT. It encodes CASSVKTGELFF.

This clonotype was counted many times. J is TRBJ2-5 and V is TRBV7-8; D perhaps matches TRBD1 (7 bases). The germline V gene encodes CDR1 SGHVS and CDR2 FQNEAQ. The germline V and J ends were trimmed by 7 bases and 5 bases, with 23 bases remaining between them. The CDR3 spans 16 residues. CDR3 loop: CASKARGVFNIETQYF. Written as DNA, the CDR3 is TGTGCCAGCAAAGCCAGGGGGGTTTTTAATATTGAGACCCAGTACTTC.

This clonotype was observed many times. This chain uses TRBV12-3 or TRBV12-4 with TRBJ1-1, with a weak D call TRBD1 (5 bases). V shed 0 bases and J shed 4 bases, with 18 bases lying between them. The CDR3 is made up of 17 amino acids. In nucleotides, the CDR3 is TGTGCCAGCAGTTTAGCGCCGGCAGGGCGGATGGGCACTGAAGCTTTCTTT. This codes for CASSLAPAGRMGTEAFF.

The chain is built from TRBV28 and TRBJ2-3; D might be TRBD1 (5 bases). This CDR3 is built from 14 residues. Per germline, CDR1 MDHEN and CDR2 SYDVKM. V dropped 2 bases and J dropped 4 bases, with 10 bases sitting between them. CDR3 in amino acids: CASSLPRVADTQYF. The DNA for the CDR3 is TGTGCCAGCAGTTTACCCAGGGTGGCAGATACGCAGTATTTT.

The chain couples TRBV28 to TRBJ2-1; D remains ambiguous. The CDR3 extends over 13 amino acids. Germline values: CDR1 MDHEN, CDR2 SYDVKM. With 6 bases removed from V and 7 bases from J, the gap between germline ends came to 13 bases. The CDR3 region has the DNA TGTGCCAGCAGGCCGGCAGGTCCAAATGAGCAGTTCTTC. Protein product: CASRPAGPNEQFF.

The CDR3, as DNA: TGTGCCAGCAGTACCCCTAGCGGGGGCCGGGAGCAGTTCTTC. It encodes CASSTPSGGREQFF. This chain connects TRBV12-3 or TRBV12-4 to TRBJ2-1; TRBD2 matches at 10 bases. Trimming took 5 bases from V and 10 from J; bases not matched to a gene: 8. The CDR3 has 14 residues.

This chain joins TRBV6-2 or TRBV6-3 and TRBJ2-1, with D tentatively TRBD1 or TRBD2 (7 bases each). The CDR3 covers 18 residues. Trimming left V 6 bases short and J 2 bases short, with 23 bases between. The germline CDR1 and CDR2 sequences are MNHEY and SVGEGT. The CDR3 DNA follows: TGTGCCAGCAGATACCCGGAGGGGGCGGGAGTGGCCTACAATGAGCAGTTCTTC. Translation gives CASRYPEGAGVAYNEQFF.

With regard to this clonotype: The junction does not match germline at one end; this may be a read error. V and J are TRBV28 and TRBJ2-3; 8 bases are a match to TRBD2. Germline assignment: CDR1 MDHEN and CDR2 SYDVKM. CDR3 size: 13 residues. The chain's CDR3 is CASSWTSTDTQYF. The CDR3 DNA reads as TGTGCCAGCAGCTGGACTAGCACCGATACGCAGTATTTT. Drawing the rest from reference TRBV28 and TRBJ2-3, the complete variable domain is DVKVTQSSRYLVKRTGEKVFLECVQDMDHENMFWYRQDPGLGLRLIYFSYDVKMKEKGDIPEGYSVSREKKERFSLILESASTNQTSMYLCASSWTSTDTQYFGPGTRLTVL.

This clonotype was counted a few times. The rearrangement uses TRBV9 and TRBJ1-2; D unclear. CDR1 and CDR2 (germline): SGDLS, YYNGEE. V was clipped by 6 bases and J by 6 bases, with 15 bases between them. The CDR3 is made up of 13 amino acids. The CDR3 protein is CASTPEGWNGYTF. DNA for the CDR3: TGTGCCAGCACCCCTGAGGGTTGGAATGGCTACACCTTC. Combining the CDR3 with reference TRBV9 and TRBJ1-2 gives the whole variable domain DSGVTQTPKHLITATGQRVTLRCSPRSGDLSVYWYQQSLDQGLQFLIQYYNGEERAKGNILERFSAQQFPDLHSELNLSSLELGDSALYFCASTPEGWNGYTFGSGTRLTVV.

This clonotype was seen a few times. The chain couples TRBV7-3 to TRBJ2-3; 14 bases map to TRBD2. Trimming at V came to 0 bases and at J to 3 bases, leaving 5 bases not matched to a gene. The CDR3 extends over 18 amino acids. Germline CDR1 reads SGHTA; CDR2 reads FQGTGA. Here the CDR3 DNA reads TGTGCCAGCAGCTTAACGGGACTAGCGGGAGACGCGACAGATACGCAGTATTTT. Its protein is CASSLTGLAGDATDTQYF. The entire variable domain, with the rest obtained from reference TRBV7-3 and TRBJ2-3, is as follows: GAGVSQTPSNKVTEKGKYVELRCDPISGHTALYWYRQSLGQGPEFLIYFQGTGAADDSGLPNDRFFAVRPEGSVSTLKIQRTERGDSAVYLCASSLTGLAGDATDTQYFGPGTRLTVL.

The CDR3 is CSPGTGTYEQYF. As DNA, the CDR3 is TGCAGTCCCGGGACAGGGACCTACGAGCAGTACTTC. The rearrangement joins TRBV20-1 to TRBJ2-7; 9 bases match TRBD1. Germline trimming cut 8 bases from V and 2 bases from J; bases unmatched to any gene: 4. The CDR3 extends over 12 amino acids. Germline CDR1 and CDR2: DFQATT and SNEGSKA (reference sequence).

This clonotype was observed a few times. This chain joins TRBV7-8 and TRBJ2-5; perhaps D is TRBD1 or TRBD2 (5 bases each). Looked up from germline, CDR1 is SGHVS and CDR2 is FQNEAQ. The CDR3 sequence is 15 residues long. The V end lost 4 bases, the J end lost 1 base, and 13 bases lay between the germline ends. Written as DNA, the CDR3 is TGTGCCAGCAGCTCGCCGGGACGCTTCCAAGAGACCCAGTACTTC. The encoded protein is CASSSPGRFQETQYF. Full variable domain (outside the CDR3, taken from reference TRBV7-8 and TRBJ2-5): GAGVSQSPRYKVAKRGQDVALRCDPISGHVSLFWYQQALGQGPEFLTYFQNEAQLDKSGLPSDRFFAERPEGSVSTLKIQRTQQEDSAVYLCASSSPGRFQETQYFGPGTRLLVL.

This clonotype was seen only a few times. The chain carries TRBV7-9 and TRBJ2-5; tentative D call: TRBD1 (6 bases). V lost 1 base to trimming and J lost 3 bases, with 9 bases between them. Germline V gene lookup returns CDR1 SEHNR and CDR2 FQNEAQ (reference sequence). CDR3 length: 14 residues. The CDR3 nucleotides read TGTGCCAGCAGCTTAGTGTCAGGGGAAGAGACCCAGTACTTC. This gives the protein CASSLVSGEETQYF.

The chain links TRBV29-1 to TRBJ2-3; D gene ambiguous. Germline V gene data show CDR1 as SQVTM and CDR2 as ANQGSEA. Deletions cut 6 bases from V and 5 bases from J, with 9 bases between. CDR3 length equals 11 residues. The chain's CDR3 is CSVGREDTQYF. The CDR3 nucleotides read TGCAGCGTGGGTAGGGAAGATACGCAGTATTTT.

This clonotype was counted only a few times. The rearrangement joins TRBV16 to TRBJ2-3, with 9 bases identical to TRBD1. CDR3 length equals 16 residues. Losses at the gene ends were 4 bases for V and 3 bases for J; bases not matched to a gene: 8. Germline V gene sequence: CDR1 KGHSY, CDR2 FQNENV. The CDR3, as DNA: TGTGCCAGCAGCCCTAACAGGGGGCATAAGACAGATACGCAGTATTTT. Encoded protein: CASSPNRGHKTDTQYF.

The gene calls are TRBV6-5 and TRBJ2-1, with TRBD1 as a possible D gene (6 bases). This CDR3 has 15 residues. Germline loops: CDR1 MNHEY, CDR2 SVGAGI. Trimming cost V 0 bases and J 7 bases, with 13 bases left between them. CDR3 coding DNA: TGTGCCAGCAGTTACTCAGTACAGGGTGGGAATGAGCAGTTCTTC. Encoded protein: CASSYSVQGGNEQFF.

This rearrangement joins TRBV20-1 to TRBJ2-7, with D hard to call. Trimming removed 1 base at V and 5 bases at J, with 6 bases between. Germline CDR1 reads DFQATT; CDR2 reads SNEGSKA (reference sequence). There are 11 residues in the CDR3. CDR3 DNA sequence: TGCAGTGCTAGAGTGGCGGACGAGCAGTACTTC. Encoded protein: CSARVADEQYF.

The chain carries TRBV9 and TRBJ2-7, with D tentatively TRBD2 (6 bases). V was clipped by 3 bases and J by 0 bases, with 16 bases between them. The CDR3 covers 16 residues. Germline V gene sequence: CDR1 SGDLS, CDR2 YYNGEE. The CDR3 nucleotides are TGTGCCAGCAGCGGCGTAGGGGAGGCCAGCTCCTACGAGCAGTACTTC. It yields the protein CASSGVGEASSYEQYF.